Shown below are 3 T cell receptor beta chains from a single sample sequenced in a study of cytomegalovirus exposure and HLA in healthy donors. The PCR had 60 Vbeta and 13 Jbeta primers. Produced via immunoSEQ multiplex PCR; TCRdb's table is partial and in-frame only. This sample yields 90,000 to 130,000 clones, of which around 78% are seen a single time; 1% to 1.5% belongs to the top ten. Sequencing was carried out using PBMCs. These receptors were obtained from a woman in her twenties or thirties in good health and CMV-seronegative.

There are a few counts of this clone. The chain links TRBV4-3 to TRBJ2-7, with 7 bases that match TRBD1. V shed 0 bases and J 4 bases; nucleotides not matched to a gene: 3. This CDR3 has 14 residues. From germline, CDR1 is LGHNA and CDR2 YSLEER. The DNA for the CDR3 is TGCGCCAGCAGCCAAGATCTACAGGGGTACGAGCAGTACTTC. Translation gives CASSQDLQGYEQYF.

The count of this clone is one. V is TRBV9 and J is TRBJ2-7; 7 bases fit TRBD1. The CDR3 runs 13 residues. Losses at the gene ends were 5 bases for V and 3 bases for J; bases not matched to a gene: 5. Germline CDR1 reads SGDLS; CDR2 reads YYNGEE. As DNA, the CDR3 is TGTGCCAGCAGTTTGCAGGGGGACTACGAGCAGTACTTC. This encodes CASSLQGDYEQYF.

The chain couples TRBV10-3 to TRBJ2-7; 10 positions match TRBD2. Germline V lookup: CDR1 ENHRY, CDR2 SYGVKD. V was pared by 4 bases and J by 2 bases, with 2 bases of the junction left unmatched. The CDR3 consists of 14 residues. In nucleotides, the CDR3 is TGTGCCATCAGTGTTACTAGCGGGGCCTACGAGCAGTACTTC. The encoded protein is CAISVTSGAYEQYF.